Below are 21 T cell receptor beta chains sequenced from a single sample in a study of PD-L1 blockade in urothelial cancer. The time point was: pretreatment peripheral blood. Method: immunoSEQ multiplex PCR; TCRdb's copy keeps in-frame clones and lacks some. The data contain 70,000 to 100,000 clones, less than 90% of them singletons. Sequenced material: PBMCs, taken around atezolizumab (anti-PD-L1) treatment. These receptors all come from a man aged 60 to 75 with urothelial cancer.

The rearrangement links TRBV5-1 to TRBJ1-1; D call uncertain. V was trimmed by 4 bases and J by 9 bases, leaving 19 bases between them. CDR1 is SGHRS, CDR2 YFSETQ, per germline. The CDR3 is made up of 14 amino acids. Here the CDR3 reads CASSPGPGRIQAFF. CDR3 in DNA: TGCGCCAGCAGCCCCGGTCCGGGGAGAATTCAAGCTTTCTTT. Together with reference TRBV5-1 and TRBJ1-1, the CDR3 gives the full variable domain: KAGVTQTPRYLIKTRGQQVTLSCSPISGHRSVSWYQQTPGQGLQFLFEYFSETQRNKGNFPGRFSGRQFSNSRSEMNVSTLELGDSALYLCASSPGPGRIQAFFGQGTRLTVV.

This clone was observed once. The CDR3 spells CASSSGQISNTEAFF. The CDR3, as DNA: TGTGCCAGCAGCTCGGGACAGATTTCGAACACTGAAGCTTTCTTT. The V call is TRBV7-9, the J call TRBJ1-1; 7 nucleotides match TRBD1. Germline CDR1 is SEHNR and CDR2 is FQNEAQ (reference sequence). V lost 4 bases and J lost 1; bases outside the gene matches: 6. CDR3 length: 15 amino acids.

This clone was counted between two and nine times. The chain joins TRBV14 to TRBJ2-1, with D hard to call. Trimming shortened V by 1 base and J by 7 bases, and 8 bases separated the two germline ends. The CDR3 length is 13 residues. Per the germline V gene, CDR1 is SGHDN and CDR2 is FVKESK. Written as DNA, the CDR3 is TGTGCCAGCAGCCAAGTCTCCCGGAATGAGCAGTTCTTC. It is translated as CASSQVSRNEQFF.

The genes are TRBV28 and TRBJ2-3; 8 bases agree with TRBD1. Germline trimming cut 6 bases from V and 3 bases from J; bases unmatched to any gene: 2. Germline assignment: CDR1 MDHEN and CDR2 SYDVKM. The CDR3 has 13 amino acids. The CDR3 DNA reads TGTGCCAGCAGAACAGGGGGGACAGATACGCAGTATTTT. Amino acid sequence: CASRTGGTDTQYF.

This clone has a single count. The V call is TRBV28, the J call TRBJ1-2; 8 bases line up with TRBD1. The germline CDR1 and CDR2 sequences are MDHEN and SYDVKM. Unmatched junction bases numbered 6, after V lost 0 bases and J lost 6 bases. This CDR3 has 15 amino acids. The CDR3: CASSLWIQGDNGYTF. DNA for the CDR3: TGTGCCAGCAGTTTATGGATACAGGGGGACAATGGCTACACCTTC.

This clone was detected only once. V gene TRBV4-3 combines with J gene TRBJ2-5; 8 bases agree with TRBD2. Germline CDR1 reads LGHNA; CDR2 reads YSLEER. This CDR3 comprises 19 residues. Trimming at V came to 2 bases and at J to 2 bases, leaving 16 bases not matched to a gene. The CDR3 region is CASSQSTGGRLGTQETQYF. The CDR3 DNA sequence: TGCGCCAGCAGCCAATCGACGGGCGGGAGGCTTGGCACTCAAGAGACCCAGTACTTC.

The chain uses TRBV6-5 and TRBJ1-1; 9 positions agree with TRBD1. This CDR3 contains 14 residues. Germline loops: CDR1 MNHEY, CDR2 SVGAGI. V was clipped by 4 bases and J by 3 bases; unmatched bases: 3. CDR3 sequence reads: CASSSTGGDTEAFF. CDR3 DNA: TGTGCCAGCAGTTCGACAGGGGGGGACACTGAAGCTTTCTTT.

The chain is built from TRBV5-4 and TRBJ2-2; 15 nucleotides match TRBD2. CDR1 is SGHNT, CDR2 YYREEE, per germline (reference sequence). J was trimmed by 7 bases and V by 3 bases; bases with no gene match: 7. The CDR3 totals 17 residues. The CDR3 nucleotides are TGTGCCAGCAGCTCACCGGGACTAGCGGGGGGAGGCGGGGAGCTGTTTTTT. It codes for CASSSPGLAGGGGELFF.

The gene calls are TRBV5-1 and TRBJ2-5; the match to TRBD1 covers 9 bases. The CDR3 totals 16 residues. Looked up from germline, CDR1 is SGHRS and CDR2 is YFSETQ. J was trimmed by 1 base and V by 3 bases; bases with no gene match: 7. The CDR3 reads CASSYTGGAIQETQYF. CDR3 DNA: TGCGCCAGCAGCTATACAGGGGGCGCGATCCAAGAGACCCAGTACTTC.

This chain joins TRBV10-3 and TRBJ2-5, with 13 bases lining up with TRBD2. Losses at the gene ends were 3 bases for V and 5 bases for J; bases not matched to a gene: 6. Germline V CDR1 and CDR2: ENHRY, SYGVKD. The CDR3 totals 16 residues. The CDR3 here is CAISEYQTSGGETQYF. The CDR3, as DNA: TGTGCCATCAGTGAATATCAGACTAGCGGGGGGGAGACCCAGTACTTC.

In its sample, this clone was seen once. The junction does not match germline at one end; this may be a read error. The chain couples TRBV18 to TRBJ1-4, with D tentatively TRBD1 (5 bases). Germline CDR1 reads KGHSH; CDR2 reads LQKENI. There are 18 residues in the CDR3. CDR3 coding DNA: TGTGCCAGCTCACCCCGAGACAGAGCAATTTATTCTAACGAAAAACTGTTTTTT. Protein product: CASSPRDRAIYSNEKLFF.

The rearrangement joins TRBV7-2 to TRBJ1-3; D gene unclear. CDR1 and CDR2 (germline): SGHTA, FQGNSA. Trimming took off 2 bases at V and 0 bases at J, with 8 bases between the two ends. This CDR3 contains 15 residues. CDR3 protein: CASSLSQSSGNTIYF. DNA for the CDR3: TGTGCCAGCAGCTTATCACAGAGCTCTGGAAACACCATATATTTT.

The chain is built from TRBV9 and TRBJ1-3, with TRBD1 identical over 9 bases. J was trimmed by 0 bases and V by 4 bases; bases with no gene match: 11. Germline V lookup: CDR1 SGDLS, CDR2 YYNGEE. The CDR3 sequence is 18 residues long. The CDR3 spells CASSNPGQGTSSGNTIYF. CDR3 nucleotides: TGTGCCAGCAGCAACCCCGGACAGGGGACCAGCTCTGGAAACACCATATATTTT.

The rearrangement joins TRBV7-9 to TRBJ1-4; unclear D gene. CDR1 and CDR2 from the germline V gene are SEHNR and FQNEAQ (reference sequence). With 3 bases removed from V and 8 bases from J, the gap between germline ends came to 16 bases. The CDR3 covers 15 residues. CDR3: CASSFGRRSGEKLFF. The CDR3 coding sequence is TGTGCCAGCAGCTTCGGAAGGCGCAGCGGCGAAAAACTGTTTTTT. Looking up the rest from reference TRBV7-9 and TRBJ1-4 gives the full variable domain: DTGVSQNPRHKITKRGQNVTFRCDPISEHNRLYWYRQTLGQGPEFLTYFQNEAQLEKSRLLSDRFSAERPKGSFSTLEIQRTEQGDSAMYLCASSFGRRSGEKLFFGSGTQLSVL.

This chain uses TRBV5-6 with TRBJ2-4, with 9 positions matching TRBD2. After removal of 5 bases from V and 7 bases from J, the junction contained 4 bases not matched to a gene. Germline CDR1 and CDR2: SGHDT and YYEEEE. The CDR3 has 13 amino acids. The DNA of the CDR3 is TGTGCCAGCAGATACGCGGGGGGGAACATTCAGTACTTC. It codes for CASRYAGGNIQYF.

This chain joins TRBV2 and TRBJ2-5; 10 positions agree with TRBD2. CDR1 is SNHLY, CDR2 FYNNEI, per germline. V was clipped by 7 bases and J by 7 bases; unmatched bases: 12. The CDR3 is 15 residues long. Here the CDR3 reads CASTPQRGGLGTQYF. The CDR3 DNA reads as TGTGCCAGCACTCCCCAGCGGGGGGGCCTGGGGACCCAGTACTTC.

The chain carries TRBV2 and TRBJ2-7; TRBD2 agrees at 7 bases. J was trimmed by 2 bases and V by 5 bases; bases with no gene match: 6. The CDR3 covers 14 residues. The V gene's germline CDR1 is SNHLY and CDR2 FYNNEI. Written as DNA, the CDR3 is TGTGCCAGCAGTTTGGGTAGCGGGCCCTACGAGCAGTACTTC. Its protein is CASSLGSGPYEQYF.

This clone was detected only once. The V call is TRBV4-1, the J call TRBJ2-5; weak D call: TRBD2 (7 bases). CDR3 length equals 16 residues. Germline V gene lookup returns CDR1 MGHRA and CDR2 YSYEKL. Trimming took off 0 bases at V and 4 bases at J, with 15 bases between the two ends. For the CDR3, the DNA is TGCGCCAGCAGCCAAGACGGTGTGGGGGGGCGAGAGACCCAGTACTTC. Amino acid sequence: CASSQDGVGGRETQYF.

The chain recombines TRBV6-5 with TRBJ1-4; D is possibly TRBD1 (5 bases). Germline CDR1 reads MNHEY; CDR2 reads SVGAGI. There are 15 residues in the CDR3. The V end lost 4 bases, the J end lost 8 bases, and 17 bases lay between the germline ends. This chain's CDR3 is CASSSNRLRNEKLFF. CDR3 bases: TGTGCCAGCAGTTCTAACAGGTTGAGGAACGAAAAACTGTTTTTT.

In regard to this clone: The sample contains more than one DNA sequence encoding this CDR3. This sequence joins TRBV6-1 and TRBJ2-1, with TRBD2 identical over 9 bases. Losses at the gene ends were 6 bases for V and 3 bases for J; bases not matched to a gene: 3. The CDR3 has 14 amino acids. The germline V gene encodes CDR1 MNHNS and CDR2 SASEGT. The CDR3 sequence: CASSSSGGYNEQFF. In DNA, the CDR3 is TGTGCCAGCAGCAGTAGCGGGGGCTACAATGAGCAGTTCTTC.

The chain uses TRBV6-6 and TRBJ2-7; possible D gene TRBD1, 6 bases. The germline V gene encodes CDR1 MNHNY and CDR2 SVGAGI (reference sequence). Trimming took off 7 bases at V and 3 bases at J, with 16 bases between the two ends. This CDR3 spans 14 amino acids. The CDR3 spells CASTRGTAYYEQYF. CDR3 DNA sequence: TGTGCCAGCACTAGGGGGACGGCCTACTACGAGCAGTACTTC.